The rows below give T cell receptor beta chains drawn from one sample of a study of T cells after yellow fever vaccination. TCRdb passed the 5' RACE reads through MiXCR, listing each CDR3 protein once. The sample has 250,000 to 350,000 distinct CDR3 sequences, about 6.9% seen once. This specimen was PBMCs, taken approximately 40 days after the first yellow fever vaccination. The receptor set was obtained from a man younger than 35 who received the YFV17D yellow fever vaccine. CDR3s include the opening cysteine and the closing phenylalanine or tryptophan. D genes are given only for firm matches. Clone size, where shown, is once, few, many, or a class for clones that have expanded.

TRBJ2-7 | - | TRBV12-3/TRBV12-4 | few | TGTGCCAGCAGTTTTCTAGGAAACCACGAGCAGTACTTC | CASSFLGNHEQYF
TRBJ2-1 | TRBD2 | TRBV20-1 | - | TGCAGTGCTAGAAGGACTAGCGGACTGGAGAATGAGCAGTTCTTC | CSARRTSGLENEQFF
TRBJ1-5 | TRBD1 | TRBV12-3/TRBV12-4 | - | TGTACCAGCAGTTTAAGTACAGGGGATAGCAATCAGCCCCAGCATTTT | CTSSLSTGDSNQPQHF
TRBJ2-3 | TRBD2 | TRBV12-3/TRBV12-4 | many | TGTGCCATCTCGACTAGCGTGTTAGCAGATACGCAGTATTTT | CAISTSVLADTQYF
TRBJ2-2 | - | TRBV7-9 | - | TGTGCCAGCAGCTTAGAACTCCACACCGGGGAGCTGTTTTTT | CASSLELHTGELFF
TRBJ2-7 | - | TRBV2 | many | TGTGCCAGCGCAGCCTACGAGCAGTACTTC | CASAAYEQYF
TRBJ1-4 | - | TRBV5-5 | - | TGTGCCAGCAGCACGCTGGGAAAACTGTTTTTT | CASSTLGKLFF
TRBJ1-6 | TRBD1 | TRBV4-1 | - | TGCGCCAGCAGTCTCCATGGGACAGGGCTTAATTCACCCCTCCACTTT | CASSLHGTGLNSPLHF
TRBJ2-3 | - | TRBV10-3 | - | TGTGCCATCAGTGGGCTCGGCACAGATACGCAGTATTTT | CAISGLGTDTQYF
TRBJ2-5 | - | TRBV5-1 | many | TGCGCCAGCGGACAAAACAGGGCGGGGGAGACCCAGTACTTC | CASGQNRAGETQYF
TRBJ2-3 | - | TRBV7-2 | - | TGTGCCAGCAGCCCAGCACTAGCAGATACGCAGTATTTT | CASSPALADTQYF
TRBJ1-1 | - | TRBV7-8 | - | TGTGCCAGCAGCTTCCTCAGGGGTCCCACTGAAGCTTTCTTT | CASSFLRGPTEAFF
TRBJ2-2 | - | TRBV5-4 | - | TGTGCCAGCAGCGGGCGCGGGGAGCTGTTTTTT | CASSGRGELFF
TRBJ2-2 | - | TRBV5-1 | many | TGCGCCAGCAGCTTGGCCAGTATGGACACCGGGGAGCTGTTTTTT | CASSLASMDTGELFF
TRBJ2-2 | TRBD1 | TRBV6-2/TRBV6-3 | - | TGTGCCAGCGAGGGACAGGGAGGTGGGGAGCTGTTTTTT | CASEGQGGGELFF
TRBJ2-3 | - | TRBV5-1 | many | TGCGCCAGCAGCTTCAGTGGTAGCACAGATACGCAGTATTTT | CASSFSGSTDTQYF
TRBJ2-1 | - | TRBV20-1 | many | TGCAGTGCTAGTGGGTGGCCTGAGCAGTTCTTC | CSASGWPEQFF
TRBJ1-6 | - | TRBV15 | many | TGTGCCACCAGCACTGCTCCCGTGAATAATTCACCCCTCCACTTT | CATSTAPVNNSPLHF
TRBJ2-5 | - | TRBV29-1 | many | TGCAGCGTTGTGCCACAGCAAGAGACCCAGTACTTC | CSVVPQQETQYF
TRBJ1-5 | TRBD1 | TRBV7-9 | - | TGTGCCAGCAGCTCGACAGGGTGGATCAATCAGCCCCAGCATTTT | CASSSTGWINQPQHF
TRBJ2-2 | - | TRBV4-1 | - | TGCGCCAGCAGCCAAGAGATCCCTAGCGCCACCGGGGAGCTGTTTTTT | CASSQEIPSATGELFF
TRBJ2-5 | TRBD2 | TRBV7-2 | - | TGTGCCAGCAGCTTACCTCGGACTAGCGGGGAGCAAGAGACCCAGTACTTC | CASSLPRTSGEQETQYF
TRBJ1-2 | - | TRBV7-2 | few | TGTGCCAGCCGCAGCGGGGGGCTTATGCCTAACTATGGCTACACCTTC | CASRSGGLMPNYGYTF
TRBJ1-2 | - | TRBV5-6 | few | TGTGCCAGCAGCTTGGGCCCCCCACGAAACCCCTATGGCTACACCTTC | CASSLGPPRNPYGYTF
TRBJ2-5 | - | TRBV9 | few | TGTGCCAGCAGCTCCCGGGGCGCTCCCCCGGGGGAGACCCAGTACTTC | CASSSRGAPPGETQYF
TRBJ1-5 | TRBD1 | TRBV20-1 | few | TGCAGTGCTCAACAGGGGGGCAATCAGCCCCAGCATTTT | CSAQQGGNQPQHF
TRBJ2-6 | - | TRBV7-2 | many | TGTGCCAGCAGCTCCCTTTCTGGGGCCAACGTCCTGACTTTC | CASSSLSGANVLTF
TRBJ2-5 | TRBD2 | TRBV28 | many | TGTGCCAGCAGTTTCCCCTCTGGGACTATAGAGACCCAGTACTTC | CASSFPSGTIETQYF
TRBJ2-1 | TRBD2 | TRBV12-3/TRBV12-4 | few | TGTGCCAGCAGTCGGGGACTAGCGGGGGCCAATGAGCAGTTCTTC | CASSRGLAGANEQFF
TRBJ2-1 | - | TRBV7-3 | many | TGTGCCAGCAGCCCTGGAGAGTACTACAATGAGCAGTTCTTC | CASSPGEYYNEQFF
TRBJ2-3 | - | TRBV28 | few | TGTGCCATCCTAGCGTCGGATCCAAACACAGATACGCAGTATTTT | CAILASDPNTDTQYF
TRBJ2-3 | - | TRBV9 | - | TGTGCCAGCAGCGTAGGGCCGACATTCCTTGCAGATACGCAGTATTTT | CASSVGPTFLADTQYF
TRBJ1-2 | - | TRBV28 | few | TGTGCCAGCAGTTTCTCGACAGTTAACTATGGCTACACCTTC | CASSFSTVNYGYTF
TRBJ1-2 | - | TRBV7-2 | few | TGTGCCAGCGACATTAATCAGGGGTTAGGTAGGGGCTACACCTTC | CASDINQGLGRGYTF
TRBJ1-4 | - | TRBV6-1 | few | TGTGCCAGCAGTGAAGGGCAGGAGAATGAAAAACTGTTTTTT | CASSEGQENEKLFF
TRBJ1-1 | - | TRBV5-1 | few | TGCGCCAGCAGCTTAGGGACCGCCGACACTGAAGCTTTCTTT | CASSLGTADTEAFF
TRBJ2-7 | - | TRBV5-5 | many | TGTGCCAGCAGCTTGGCCGGGGCGGTTGCATACGAGCAGTACTTC | CASSLAGAVAYEQYF
TRBJ2-3 | TRBD2 | TRBV6-5 | - | TGTGCCAGCAGTCTACTAGCGGGGGACTACACAGATACGCAGTATTTT | CASSLLAGDYTDTQYF
TRBJ1-2 | - | TRBV27 | many | TGTGCCAGCAGTTTATCGCGAGGTTATGGCTACACCTTC | CASSLSRGYGYTF
TRBJ2-5 | - | TRBV7-2 | many | TGTGCCAGCAGCTTAGCAGGTCGTAGGGCGAGGGAGACCCAGTACTTC | CASSLAGRRARETQYF
TRBJ2-5 | - | TRBV3-1 | - | TGTGCCAGCAGCCAGAGTGGCAGGGTTGGGGAGACCCAGTACTTC | CASSQSGRVGETQYF
TRBJ2-5 | - | TRBV12-3/TRBV12-4 | - | TGTGCCAGCAGTTTGAAAGGGACCCCTGGAGTCGAGACCCAGTACTTC | CASSLKGTPGVETQYF
TRBJ2-1 | - | TRBV5-1 | - | TGCGCCAGCGCCTTCGCAGGGAACAATGAGCAGTTCTTC | CASAFAGNNEQFF
TRBJ2-3 | - | TRBV13 | - | TGTGCCAGCAGCTTCCCACGACAGGGAGGAGCAGATACGCAGTATTTT | CASSFPRQGGADTQYF
TRBJ2-1 | - | TRBV5-1 | many | TGCGCCAGCAGCTTGGGACAAGGGGGGGATGAGCAGTTCTTC | CASSLGQGGDEQFF